This TCR beta chain was sequenced in a study of T-cell reconstitution after alpha-beta-depleted transplantation in children. In germline, CDR1 is SGHKS, CDR2 YYEKEE (reference sequence). With V trimmed by 5 bases and J by 2 bases, 14 bases remained unmatched. The CDR3 consists of 18 residues. Construction of the TCRbeta library involved unique molecular identifiers. Using its own MiXCR run on the PCR reads, TCRdb lists one record per CDR3 protein. Among approximately 400,000 distinct CDR3 sequences listed, approximately 11% were seen once. This TCR was sampled from a human donor who donated a stem cell graft to a child with acute myeloid leukemia. The V gene is TRBV5-5, the J gene TRBJ1-5, with 9 bases identical to TRBD1. Sequencing was performed on PBMCs from the stem cell graft donor, taken from the stem cell graft. CDR3 sequence (DNA): TGTGCCAGCAGTCTAGGGCACACAGGGGGCCGGGGCAATCAGCCCCAGCATTTT. Amino acids: CASSLGHTGGRGNQPQHF.